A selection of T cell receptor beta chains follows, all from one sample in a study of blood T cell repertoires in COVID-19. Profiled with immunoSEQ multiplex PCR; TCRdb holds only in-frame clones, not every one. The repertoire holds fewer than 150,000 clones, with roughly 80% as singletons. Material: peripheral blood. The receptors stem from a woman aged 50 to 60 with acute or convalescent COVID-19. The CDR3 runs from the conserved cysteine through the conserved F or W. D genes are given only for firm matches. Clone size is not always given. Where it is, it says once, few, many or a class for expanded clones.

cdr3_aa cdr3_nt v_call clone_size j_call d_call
CASSLEAGSRNSPLHF TGCGCCAGCAGCTTGGAGGCGGGCAGTAGGAATTCACCCCTCCACTTT TRBV5-1 once TRBJ1-6 .
CASSLGGQKGNTIYF TGTGCCAGCAGTTTGGGGGGGCAGAAAGGAAACACCATATATTTT TRBV27 . TRBJ1-3 .
CASSLRTGGYEQYF TGTGCCAGCAGCTTAAGGACAGGGGGCTACGAGCAGTACTTC TRBV5-8 . TRBJ2-7 TRBD1
CASRQAGGWTGELFF TGTGCCAGCAGACAGGCAGGGGGCTGGACCGGGGAGCTGTTTTTT TRBV3-1/TRBV3-2 . TRBJ2-2 TRBD1
CSVAGTGDEQYF TGCAGCGTGGCCGGGACAGGGGACGAGCAGTACTTC TRBV29-1 . TRBJ2-7 TRBD1
CASSPPSMDWNTEAFF TGTGCCAGCTCACCACCAAGTATGGACTGGAACACTGAAGCTTTCTTT TRBV18 . TRBJ1-1 .
CASSEQDSYNSPLHF TGCGCCAGCAGTGAGCAGGACTCCTATAATTCACCCCTCCACTTT TRBV10-2 . TRBJ1-6 .
CASSITSGNLKTYNEQFF TGTGCCAGTAGTATCACTAGCGGGAATCTAAAAACCTACAATGAGCAGTTCTTC TRBV19 . TRBJ2-1 TRBD2
CAISESEAGGYTF TGTGCCATCAGTGAGAGCGAGGCGGGTGGCTACACCTTC TRBV10-3 . TRBJ1-2 .
CASSQVGGQQPQHF TGCGCCAGCAGCCAAGTAGGGGGTCAGCAGCCCCAGCATTTT TRBV4-1 once TRBJ1-5 .
CAWSVRGGTGESPLHF TGTGCCTGGAGTGTACGGGGGGGGACAGGGGAGTCACCCCTCCACTTT TRBV30 . TRBJ1-6 TRBD1
CASSQEDSGGRAFF TGCGCCAGCAGCCAAGAGGACAGCGGAGGTCGGGCTTTCTTT TRBV4-1 . TRBJ1-1 .
CASGLQGFAETQYF TGTGCCAGCGGTCTACAGGGTTTCGCTGAGACCCAGTACTTC TRBV5-6 . TRBJ2-5 .
CASRPTGLLNTEAFF TGTGCCAGTCGACCGACAGGATTATTGAACACTGAAGCTTTCTTT TRBV19 . TRBJ1-1 .
CASGRNYGYTF TGTGCCAGCGGGAGGAACTATGGCTACACCTTC TRBV27 . TRBJ1-2 .
CASQGQILSTEAFF TGTGCCAGTCAAGGACAGATCCTTTCCACTGAAGCTTTCTTT TRBV19 . TRBJ1-1 .
CASSPTGVNSPLHF TGTGCCAGCAGTCCGACAGGGGTGAATTCACCCCTCCACTTT TRBV27 . TRBJ1-6 TRBD1
CASSLENRDAVGYTF TGCGCCAGCAGCCTAGAAAACAGGGACGCGGTTGGCTACACCTTC TRBV5-1 . TRBJ1-2 .
CATSSYGQGGSSGANVLTF TGTGCCACCAGCAGCTACGGACAGGGAGGAAGCTCTGGGGCCAACGTCCTGACTTTC TRBV15 . TRBJ2-6 TRBD1
CASRQDRGPNTEAFF TGTGCCAGTAGGCAGGACAGGGGACCGAACACTGAAGCTTTCTTT TRBV19 . TRBJ1-1 TRBD1
CASSSFTDTQYF TGTGCCAGCAGCTCCTTCACAGATACGCAGTATTTT TRBV13 . TRBJ2-3 .
CASSYTPRDEQYF TGTGCCAGCAGTTACACCCCTCGGGACGAGCAGTACTTC TRBV6-6 . TRBJ2-7 .
CASRGGNYGYTF TGTGCCAGCAGGGGGGGTAACTATGGCTACACCTTC TRBV27 . TRBJ1-2 .
CSVGTENYGYTF TGCAGCGTTGGAACAGAAAACTATGGCTACACCTTC TRBV29-1 few TRBJ1-2 .
CAISESGRDTGELFF TGTGCCATCAGTGAGTCAGGGAGGGACACCGGGGAGCTGTTTTTT TRBV10-3 . TRBJ2-2 TRBD2
CASSISGGAPDTQYF TGTGCCAGTAGTATAAGCGGGGGGGCGCCAGATACGCAGTATTTT TRBV19 . TRBJ2-3 TRBD2
CAISDPGGLWAFF TGTGCCATCAGTGACCCCGGGGGGCTGTGGGCTTTCTTT TRBV10-3 . TRBJ1-1 .
CASSLEERGLGTEAFF TGCGCCAGCAGCTTGGAAGAGAGGGGGCTGGGCACTGAAGCTTTCTTT TRBV5-1 . TRBJ1-1 TRBD1
CASSQDRGPGEQYF TGCGCCAGCAGCCAGGACAGGGGTCCGGGGGAGCAGTACTTC TRBV5-1 . TRBJ2-7 TRBD1
CATSRDLRTGITGEKLFF TGTGCCACCAGCAGAGATCTCAGGACAGGGATTACGGGAGAAAAACTGTTTTTT TRBV15 . TRBJ1-4 TRBD1
CASSERTGMGNGYTF TGTGCCAGCAGCGAGCGGACAGGGATGGGTAATGGCTACACCTTC TRBV9 few TRBJ1-2 TRBD1
CASRPSPGHEQFF TGTGCCAGCAGGCCGTCCCCAGGCCATGAGCAGTTCTTC TRBV6-5 . TRBJ2-1 .
CASSTQYRGPGDQPQHF TGTGCCAGTAGTACCCAATACAGGGGCCCCGGGGATCAGCCCCAGCATTTT TRBV19 . TRBJ1-5 TRBD1
CASSPTLDGNTIYF TGTGCCAGCAGCCCTACCTTAGATGGAAACACCATATATTTT TRBV11-2 . TRBJ1-3 .
CSVRTSGVTNTGELFF TGCAGCGTTCGCACTAGCGGGGTAACGAACACCGGGGAGCTGTTTTTT TRBV29-1 . TRBJ2-2 TRBD2
CASSLGQGMENTEAFF TGCGCCAGCAGCTTGGGACAGGGGATGGAGAACACTGAAGCTTTCTTT TRBV5-1 . TRBJ1-1 TRBD1
CATSRTKGGSGNTIYF TGTGCCACCAGCAGAACTAAAGGGGGATCTGGAAACACCATATATTTT TRBV15 . TRBJ1-3 .
CASSYGRAGNQPQHF TGTGCCAGCAGTTACGGTAGAGCGGGCAATCAGCCCCAGCATTTT TRBV6-5 once TRBJ1-5 .
CASSWGRSYEQYF TGTGCCAGCAGTTGGGGGAGGTCCTACGAGCAGTACTTC TRBV27 . TRBJ2-7 .
CASSQQGGGFGEKLFF TGTGCCAGCAGCCAACAAGGGGGGGGCTTTGGAGAAAAACTGTTTTTT TRBV3-1/TRBV3-2 . TRBJ1-4 .
CASSDSTNYGYTF TGTGCCAGCAGTGACAGTACTAACTATGGCTACACCTTC TRBV2 . TRBJ1-2 .
CASRSRGDTEAFF TGTGCCAGCAGAAGCAGGGGGGACACTGAAGCTTTCTTT TRBV2 few TRBJ1-1 TRBD1
CASSPSGGADNEQFF TGTGCCAGCTCACCGAGCGGGGGGGCCGACAATGAGCAGTTCTTC TRBV18 few TRBJ2-1 TRBD2
CAWSSTSTINYGYTF TGTGCCTGGAGTTCGACATCAACGATTAACTATGGCTACACCTTC TRBV30 . TRBJ1-2 .
CASSQAGTRDTIYF TGTGCCAGCAGCCAAGCGGGGACCAGGGACACCATATATTTT TRBV6-5 few TRBJ1-3 .
CSVDQGGGGPQHF TGCAGCGTTGATCAGGGTGGGGGAGGGCCCCAGCATTTT TRBV29-1 . TRBJ1-5 .
CASSLDTSHPQHF TGTGCCAGCAGCTTAGACACATCGCATCCCCAGCATTTT TRBV7-9 few TRBJ1-5 .
CASSQAGTFPEAFF TGTGCCAGCAGCCAAGCAGGGACATTCCCTGAAGCTTTCTTT TRBV3-1/TRBV3-2 . TRBJ1-1 .
CASSPLLGRATYYGYTF TGTGCCAGCAGCCCATTGCTGGGCAGGGCGACATACTATGGCTACACCTTC TRBV5-6 . TRBJ1-2 .
CASKEVFESYGYTF TGTGCCAGCAAAGAAGTTTTTGAGAGCTATGGCTACACCTTC TRBV6-6 once TRBJ1-2 .
CAITRDIRQETQYF TGTGCCATCACTCGGGACATTCGACAAGAGACCCAGTACTTC TRBV10-3 once TRBJ2-5 .
CASSQAVRSGYGYTF TGTGCCAGCAGCCAAGCCGTCCGCTCGGGGTATGGCTACACCTTC TRBV3-1/TRBV3-2 . TRBJ1-2 .
CASSAGLAGITDTQYF TGCGCCAGCAGCGCGGGACTAGCGGGAATCACAGATACGCAGTATTTT TRBV5-1 . TRBJ2-3 TRBD2
CASGSGLGGVDTQYF TGTGCTAGTGGTTCGGGACTAGGGGGAGTAGATACGCAGTATTTT TRBV12-5 . TRBJ2-3 TRBD2